This TCR beta chain was captured by sequencing in a study of beta chain features in type 1 diabetes. Sorted populations all had greater than 95% purity. The study, taken as a whole, reports: Equally in patients and controls, shorter templates might have been favored by PCR.

A remark on this clone: What it binds is not known.

Expressed TCRB transcripts were sequenced because the isolated RNA had all been reverse transcribed beforehand. The method was immunoSEQ multiplex PCR; TCRdb's version includes in-frame clones alone and lacks a portion of them. The sample carries hundreds of thousands of clones, roughly 15% recorded once. V lost 3 bases to trimming and J lost 5 bases, with 12 bases between them. The germline V gene has CDR1 SQVTM and CDR2 ANQGSEA. This CDR3 has 13 residues. The rearrangement links TRBV29-1 to TRBJ2-3, with D maybe TRBD2 (5 bases). Specimen: central memory CD4+ T cells from blood. This TCR came from a man aged 25 to 45 in good health. The CDR3 DNA is TGCAGCGTTGAGGGCCCAGAGGGAGATACGCAGTATTTT. Translation gives CSVEGPEGDTQYF.